A selection of T cell receptor beta chains follows, all from one sample in a study of control samples from healthy donors and cancer patients. Measured with immunoSEQ multiplex PCR; TCRdb has only the in-frame clones, and not every one. The sample has around 86,000 clones; over 85% are singletons. Sequencing input: PBMCs. These receptor sequences come from a woman aged 55-69 years with head and neck cancer. CDR3s include the opening cysteine and the closing phenylalanine or tryptophan. The D gene is left open where the match is weak. Clone size is shown for a subset of rows, as once, few, many or a class of expanded clone.

TRBJ1-6,few,TRBV3-1/TRBV3-2,TRBD1,TGTGCCAGCAGCCAAGATCAGGGGACAGCCTATAATTCACCCCTCCACTTT,CASSQDQGTAYNSPLHF
TRBJ2-7,-,TRBV7-6,-,TGTGCCAGCAGCCCTGTCAGGGGTGGGGACATCGGGGCCTACGAGCAGTACTTC,CASSPVRGGDIGAYEQYF
TRBJ2-1,-,TRBV7-7,-,TGTGCCAGCAGCTTAGGCCCGAGAGGGGTAGGTTATGAGCAGTTCTTC,CASSLGPRGVGYEQFF
TRBJ1-1,-,TRBV27,-,TGTGCCAGCAGTTTACGAGAAATGAACACTGAAGCTTTCTTT,CASSLREMNTEAFF
TRBJ2-7,once,TRBV7-2,-,TGTGCCAGCCGGCAGGGTGCCTCCGAGCAGTACTTC,CASRQGASEQYF
TRBJ1-1,-,TRBV10-2,TRBD1,TGCGCCAGCAGGCCAATGACAGGGTCGGAAGCTTTCTTT,CASRPMTGSEAFF
TRBJ1-2,-,TRBV9,-,TGTGCCAGCAGCGTAGCGGGTGCACGTGGCTACACCTTC,CASSVAGARGYTF
TRBJ1-3,-,TRBV9,-,TGTGCCAGCAGCGTAGGAGGCATCTCTGGAAACACCATATATTTT,CASSVGGISGNTIYF
TRBJ2-1,-,TRBV5-5,TRBD2,TGTGCCAGCAGCTTTGCAGCGGGAGAATACTATGAGCAGTTCTTC,CASSFAAGEYYEQFF
TRBJ1-2,-,TRBV6-5,-,TGTGCCAGCAGTCCCGGATCCAGAAACTATGGCTACACCTTC,CASSPGSRNYGYTF
TRBJ1-5,-,TRBV2,TRBD1,TGTGCCAGCAGGCCCGGGACAGGAGGGGGCAATCAGCCCCAGCATTTT,CASRPGTGGGNQPQHF
TRBJ2-7,-,TRBV21-1,-,TGTGCCAGCGGCTTCTCCTACGAGCAGTACTTC,CASGFSYEQYF
TRBJ1-2,-,TRBV3-1/TRBV3-2,-,TGTGCCAGCAGCCGTTCAGATCTGAAGAGAGGTGGCTACACCTTC,CASSRSDLKRGGYTF
TRBJ2-7,once,TRBV5-1,TRBD1,TGCGCCAGCAGCTTGGGACAGGGAGTCCACGAGCAGTACTTC,CASSLGQGVHEQYF
TRBJ1-2,-,TRBV6-1,-,TGTGCCAGCAGTGAAGGGGGTAACTATGGCTACACCTTC,CASSEGGNYGYTF
TRBJ2-5,-,TRBV28,-,TGTGCCAGCAGCGAAAGGGAACAGACCCAGTACTTC,CASSEREQTQYF
TRBJ2-5,-,TRBV6-5,-,TGTGCCAGCAGGATGACGCACCAAGAGACCCAGTACTTC,CASRMTHQETQYF
TRBJ2-5,-,TRBV29-1,TRBD2,TGCAGCCTCGCGGGAGTTGATGAGACCCAGTACTTC,CSLAGVDETQYF
TRBJ2-1,-,TRBV4-1,TRBD1,TGCGCCAGCAGCCGCGACAGGGAGCAGCAGTTCTTC,CASSRDREQQFF
TRBJ2-7,-,TRBV7-9,-,TGTGCCAGCAGCGACGGACTCCGGGAGCAGTACTTC,CASSDGLREQYF
TRBJ1-5,-,TRBV19,-,TGTGCCAGTAGTATCCCGGGGCAGTTTCCCCAGCATTTT,CASSIPGQFPQHF
TRBJ2-1,-,TRBV2,-,TGTGCCAGCAGTGAAGCGGGAGATCCCTACAATGAGCAGTTCTTC,CASSEAGDPYNEQFF
TRBJ1-2,few,TRBV2,-,TGTGCCAGCAGAACAGGGAAACACTATGGCTACACCTTC,CASRTGKHYGYTF
TRBJ2-2,-,TRBV19,-,TGTGCCAGTAGTATATCCGGGGGTTCCGGGGAGCTGTTTTTT,CASSISGGSGELFF
TRBJ1-1,-,TRBV6-5,TRBD1,TGTGCCAGCAGTCCCGGGACAGGGTTTAACACTGAAGCTTTCTTT,CASSPGTGFNTEAFF
TRBJ2-7,-,TRBV16,-,TGTGCCAGCAGCCAATGGAGAGGAGCCGAGCAGTACTTC,CASSQWRGAEQYF
TRBJ2-7,-,TRBV27,TRBD2,TGTGCCAGCAGTTTTGGAGGAGGCGGGGGGCGGGAGCAGTACTTC,CASSFGGGGGREQYF
TRBJ1-2,-,TRBV14,-,TGTGCCAGCAGCCAAGATACAGATATCTATGGCTACACCTTC,CASSQDTDIYGYTF
TRBJ1-1,-,TRBV10-3,-,TGTGCCATCAGTCCCGGACAGTGGAACGAAGCTTTCTTT,CAISPGQWNEAFF
TRBJ1-2,once,TRBV11-2,-,TGTGCCAGCAGCTCCCAAGGGGTCTATGGCTACACCTTC,CASSSQGVYGYTF
TRBJ1-1,-,TRBV7-8,-,TGTGCCAGCAGCTTCGTCGCGAGGGGTCTGCTGCTCAACTCAGAAGCTTTCTTT,CASSFVARGLLLNSEAFF
TRBJ1-1,-,TRBV4-1,TRBD1,TGCGCCAGCAGGGGACAGGGGGAGGGCACTGAAGCTTTCTTT,CASRGQGEGTEAFF
TRBJ2-3,-,TRBV5-4,TRBD1,TGTGCCAGCAGCTTCCCCGGGACAGATCAGTATTTT,CASSFPGTDQYF
TRBJ1-1,once,TRBV28,TRBD1,TGTGCCAGCAGTTTGACAGGGAAGGCTGAAGCTTTCTTT,CASSLTGKAEAFF
TRBJ1-1,-,TRBV10-3,TRBD1,TGTGCCATCAGTGCGAAGGGACAGGGCCACACTGAAGCTTTCTTT,CAISAKGQGHTEAFF
TRBJ2-1,few,TRBV6-5,TRBD2,TGTGCCAGCAGGAGACTAGCGCCTTACAATGAGCAGTTCTTC,CASRRLAPYNEQFF
TRBJ2-3,-,TRBV6-2/TRBV6-3,TRBD2,TGTGCCAGCAGTTACTCCTTACTAGCGGGGGGGGATACGCAGTATTTT,CASSYSLLAGGDTQYF
TRBJ1-2,-,TRBV20-1,-,TGCAGTGCTAGAGATCTGGGCTACACCTTC,CSARDLGYTF
TRBJ1-5,-,TRBV9,-,TGTGCCAGCAGCGTAGACGAAGATCAGCCCCAGCATTTT,CASSVDEDQPQHF
TRBJ2-2,-,TRBV27,-,TGTACCAGCAGTTTTTCCGGGACTCACAACACCGGGGAGCTGTTTTTT,CTSSFSGTHNTGELFF
TRBJ2-7,few,TRBV5-8,-,TGTGCCAGCACCCAATCAGGGAGCTACGAGCAGTACTTC,CASTQSGSYEQYF
TRBJ2-7,-,TRBV20-1,TRBD2,TGCAGTGCTAGTAGCGGGAGGAGGACCTACGAGCAGTACTTC,CSASSGRRTYEQYF
TRBJ2-2,-,TRBV14,TRBD1,TGTGCCAGCAGCCTTCGACAGGGAGACGACACCGGGGAGCTGTTTTTT,CASSLRQGDDTGELFF
TRBJ2-1,few,TRBV12-3/TRBV12-4,-,TGTGCCAGCAGTTTAAATTCGCCAGAACAGTTCTTC,CASSLNSPEQFF
TRBJ2-5,-,TRBV7-9,-,TGTGCCAGCAGCTTTGGGAGAACCCCAGAGACCCAGTACTTC,CASSFGRTPETQYF